This TCR beta chain derives from a study of OX40 agonist ivuxolimab in advanced cancers. Study overall: The drug used for patients, ivuxolimab, was an agonistic anti-OX40 (CD134) antibody. Three patients, one with hepatocellular carcinoma and two with cutaneous melanoma, achieved partial responses.

Sequencing was performed with immunoSEQ multiplex PCR; in TCRdb, only in-frame clones are kept and a portion is missing. Of tens of thousands of clones listed, about 85% are singletons. The CDR3 is made up of 15 amino acids. Trimming left V 3 bases short and J 7 bases short, with 13 bases between. The germline V gene encodes CDR1 LNHDA and CDR2 SQIVND (reference sequence). This specimen consisted of CD4+ or CD8+ T cells sorted from blood, obtained in a trial of the OX40 agonist ivuxolimab. The clonotype comes from an adult with an advanced solid tumor such as melanoma, head and neck, liver or kidney cancer. The chain links TRBV19 to TRBJ1-6; D remains ambiguous. CDR3 in DNA: TGTGCCAGTAGTATGGTACATGGTCGGAATTCACCCCTCCACTTT. Residues: CASSMVHGRNSPLHF.